This TCR beta chain was captured in a study of T-cell reconstitution after alpha-beta-depleted transplantation in children. This clonotype was recorded a few times. What it binds is unknown. The TCRbeta library incorporated unique molecular identifiers. Each CDR3 protein gets one entry after TCRdb re-called the PCR reads with MiXCR. The repertoire consists of hundreds of thousands of distinct CDR3 sequences, with approximately 12% occurring once and the leading ten covering around 2.2%. Regarding the study as a whole: Approximately two months post-transplant, alpha-beta T cells reportedly originated from several hundred expanded graft clones. Day-60 TCRbeta diversity that was high in some patients was derived from surviving recipient T cells and thymic progenitors.

The receptor's source is a male patient under 18 who had a stem cell transplant for acute myeloid leukemia, so the T cells may come from the graft donor. This specimen was PBMCs, mostly from graft donor cells, taken 360 days after TCRalphabeta/CD19-depleted stem cell transplant.

CDR3 DNA sequence: TGCAGTGCTAGGGCCCTAGCGGGAGCAGAGCAGTACTTC. Encoded protein: CSARALAGAEQYF. V and J are TRBV20-1 and TRBJ2-7; TRBD2 matches 10 bases. CDR1 DFQATT and CDR2 SNEGSKA come from the germline V gene (reference sequence). The ends lost 3 bases at V and 7 bases at J; junction bases unmatched: 6. The CDR3 totals 13 residues.